Below are 21 T cell receptor beta chains sequenced from a single sample in a study of blood T cell repertoires in COVID-19. Data came from immunoSEQ multiplex PCR; TCRdb stores just in-frame clones and leaves some out. The sample has tens of thousands of clones; 65% to 90% are singletons. Sequenced material: peripheral blood. The receptors here all came from a human donor in a cohort sampled during active COVID-19.

The chain carries TRBV6-5 and TRBJ2-7; 9 bases are a match to TRBD2. V was pared by 0 bases and J by 0 bases, with 3 bases of the junction left unmatched. Per germline, CDR1 MNHEY and CDR2 SVGAGI. The CDR3 is 16 residues long. The CDR3 DNA sequence: TGTGCCAGCAGTTACTCGGGGACTAGCTTCTCCTACGAGCAGTACTTC. This encodes CASSYSGTSFSYEQYF.

The chain carries TRBV7-2 and TRBJ1-5; tentatively, D is TRBD1 (5 bases). CDR1 and CDR2 (germline): SGHTA, FQGNSA. Trimming stripped 5 bases from V and 6 bases from J, with 26 bases between. The CDR3 has 18 amino acids. The CDR3 region has the DNA TGTGCCAGCAGCGTAAGAACCGGGACGGGAGAACACAGTCAGCCCCAGCATTTT. It translates to CASSVRTGTGEHSQPQHF.

The V gene is TRBV21-1, the J gene TRBJ2-7; TRBD1 is the table's D call, not checked against the DNA. TRBV21-1 is annotated as a pseudogene. CDR3 size: 16 residues. DNA for the CDR3: TGTGCCAGCAGCAAAGCGTCCGGGACAGGCTCCTACGAGCAGTACTTC. It specifies CASSKASGTGSYEQYF.

The chain recombines TRBV27 with TRBJ2-3, with TRBD2 matching over 11 bases. The CDR3 has 18 residues. Germline V gene sequence: CDR1 MNHEY, CDR2 SMNVEV (reference sequence). V lost 4 bases, J lost 1 base, and 10 bases stayed unmatched. In nucleotides, the CDR3 is TGTGCCAGCAGTTACCAAGGGACTAGCGGAACAGGCACAGATACGCAGTATTTT. This codes for CASSYQGTSGTGTDTQYF.

The chain uses TRBV10-1 and TRBJ2-5; the match to TRBD2 covers 9 bases. The CDR3 length is 16 residues. Germline V gene sequence: CDR1 WNHNN, CDR2 SYGVQD (reference sequence). With V trimmed by 0 bases and J by 2 bases, 4 bases remained unmatched. The CDR3 bases are TGCGCCAGCAGTGAGTCTAGCGGGAGTGGGCAAGAGACCCAGTACTTC. Translating gives CASSESSGSGQETQYF.

The rearrangement joins TRBV11-3 to TRBJ2-3, with 7 bases matching TRBD1. The V gene end was trimmed by 5 bases and the J gene end by 1 base; junction bases not matched to a gene: 12. There are 17 residues in the CDR3. Germline loops: CDR1 SGHNT, CDR2 YENEEA. The CDR3 DNA reads TGTGCCAGCAGCCGAGGGGGCCTCCTTACCGGCACAGATACGCAGTATTTT. Translating gives CASSRGGLLTGTDTQYF.

This clone appeared a few times. The chain has TRBV9 and TRBJ1-5; TRBD1 aligns across 8 bases. Trimming took 5 bases from V and 6 from J; bases not matched to a gene: 4. CDR1 and CDR2 from the germline V gene are SGDLS and YYNGEE. This CDR3 is 13 amino acids long. The CDR3 loop reads CASRSGGFQPQHF. CDR3 in DNA: TGTGCCAGCAGGTCAGGGGGCTTTCAGCCCCAGCATTTT.

The rearrangement uses TRBV6-5 and TRBJ1-5; 7 bases map to TRBD1. The CDR3 is 15 amino acids. With 5 bases clipped from V and 7 bases from J, the junction kept 11 bases outside the gene matches. Germline loops: CDR1 MNHEY, CDR2 SVGAGI. The CDR3 protein is CASSNRTGVGQPQHF. In DNA form, the CDR3 reads TGTGCCAGCAGTAACCGCACAGGGGTAGGGCAGCCCCAGCATTTT.

The V gene is TRBV5-4, the J gene TRBJ2-7; D is unresolved. CDR1 SGHNT and CDR2 YYREEE come from the germline V gene (reference sequence). V dropped 5 bases and J dropped 9 bases, with 18 bases sitting between them. The CDR3 has 13 amino acids. The CDR3 sequence is CASRTTETPVQYF. CDR3 DNA: TGTGCCAGCAGAACCACAGAGACCCCGGTGCAGTACTTC.

The J gene is TRBJ2-3, the V gene TRBV6-6; weak D call: TRBD1 (6 bases). The V gene lost 2 bases and the J gene lost 1 base, with 7 bases spanning the gap. The length of the CDR3 is 14 residues. Germline CDR1 MNHNY, CDR2 SVGAGI (reference sequence). The CDR3 loop reads CASSYTGRTDTQYF. CDR3 sequence (DNA): TGTGCCAGCAGTTACACAGGGCGCACAGATACGCAGTATTTT.

This clone was recorded once. The chain recombines TRBV27 with TRBJ1-2; the match to TRBD1 covers 9 bases. This CDR3 comprises 14 residues. Germline-derived CDR1 and CDR2 are MNHEY and SMNVEV (reference sequence). Losses at the gene ends were 6 bases for V and 2 bases for J; bases not matched to a gene: 4. CDR3 in amino acids: CASRTGGTNYGYTF. The CDR3 region has the DNA TGTGCCAGCAGAACAGGGGGCACAAACTATGGCTACACCTTC.

This clone was found a few times. V usage is TRBV7-3 and J usage is TRBJ2-1, with D possibly TRBD1 on 6 matching bases. The germline CDR1 and CDR2 sequences are SGHTA and FQGTGA. The CDR3 runs to 14 residues. The ends were cut back, 5 bases at V and 3 bases at J, with 11 bases in the middle. CDR3 loop: CASSQDSYYNEQFF. The CDR3 coding sequence is TGTGCCAGCAGCCAGGACAGCTACTACAATGAGCAGTTCTTC. Full variable domain (outside the CDR3, taken from reference TRBV7-3 and TRBJ2-1): GAGVSQTPSNKVTEKGKYVELRCDPISGHTALYWYRQSLGQGPEFLIYFQGTGAADDSGLPNDRFFAVRPEGSVSTLKIQRTERGDSAVYLCASSQDSYYNEQFFGPGTRLTVL.

The rearrangement uses TRBV5-1 and TRBJ2-1; 9 bases fit TRBD1. The V gene end was trimmed by 1 base and the J gene end by 4 bases; junction bases not matched to a gene: 3. This CDR3 region has 15 residues. From germline, CDR1 is SGHRS and CDR2 YFSETQ. The CDR3 sequence: CASSLLGQGYNEQFF. CDR3 in DNA: TGCGCCAGCAGCTTGCTGGGACAGGGTTACAATGAGCAGTTCTTC.

The chain has TRBV7-2 and TRBJ1-2; TRBD1 is a possible D gene (5 bases). Germline V gives CDR1 SGHTA, CDR2 FQGNSA. V shed 6 bases and J shed 5 bases, with 16 bases lying between them. The CDR3 totals 14 residues. CDR3 nucleotide sequence: TGTGCCAGCAGTCCGCGGGGGGAAGGGTATGGCTACACCTTC. Translating it yields CASSPRGEGYGYTF.

The rearrangement joins TRBV30 to TRBJ2-6, with a tentative D call TRBD1 (6 bases). Trimming took 1 base from V and 2 from J, leaving 18 bases between them. The CDR3 contains 18 residues. CDR1 is GTSNPN and CDR2 is SVGIG in the germline V gene (reference sequence). The CDR3 loop is CAWSGGQGFFTGANVLTF. Here the CDR3 DNA reads TGTGCCTGGAGTGGGGGGCAGGGGTTTTTTACTGGGGCCAACGTCCTGACTTTC.

This chain connects TRBV7-3 to TRBJ2-1, with D tentatively TRBD2 (6 bases). Looked up from germline, CDR1 is SGHTA and CDR2 is FQGTGA. V dropped 5 bases and J dropped 6 bases, with 20 bases sitting between them. This CDR3 contains 16 residues. CDR3 loop: CASSQIGTPLGNEQFF. DNA for the CDR3: TGTGCCAGCAGCCAAATCGGGACTCCGTTGGGCAATGAGCAGTTCTTC.

The chain employs TRBV9 and TRBJ2-2; TRBD2 matches 10 bases. There are 16 residues in the CDR3. Germline lookup yields CDR1 SGDLS and CDR2 YYNGEE. V was pared by 1 base and J by 7 bases, with 7 bases of the junction left unmatched. CDR3 bases: TGTGCCAGCAGCGTAAGGCTAGCGGGAGCCAGCGGGGAGCTGTTTTTT. This codes for CASSVRLAGASGELFF.

V usage is TRBV30 and J usage is TRBJ2-7; possibly TRBD1 for D (5 bases). Per the germline V gene, CDR1 is GTSNPN and CDR2 is SVGIG (reference sequence). The germline V and J ends were trimmed by 3 bases and 6 bases, with 9 bases remaining between them. This CDR3 has 11 amino acids. As DNA, the CDR3 is TGTGCCTGGAGAGGGGTCCGCGAGCAGTACTTC. Its protein is CAWRGVREQYF.

This clone was observed a few times. In DNA, the CDR3 is TGTGCCAGCAGCCCCGGGGGGCAGAATTACGAGCAGTACTTC. It translates to CASSPGGQNYEQYF. V is TRBV5-4 and J is TRBJ2-7; TRBD2 is a possible D gene (7 bases). Germline V gene lookup returns CDR1 SGHNT and CDR2 YYREEE (reference sequence). The CDR3 has 14 residues. The V and J ends lost 4 bases and 4 bases respectively, with 15 bases between them.

V is TRBV4-1 and J is TRBJ2-1; D possibly corresponds to TRBD2 (6 bases). Trimming removed 3 bases at V and 7 bases at J, with 13 bases between. Looked up from germline, CDR1 is MGHRA and CDR2 is YSYEKL. The CDR3 spans 14 residues. CDR3 in amino acids: CASSQEGPRNEQFF. In nucleotides, the CDR3 is TGCGCCAGCAGCCAGGAGGGACCACGAAATGAGCAGTTCTTC.

J is TRBJ1-4 and V is TRBV9; 9 bases line up with TRBD1. The CDR3 is made up of 16 amino acids. V shed 4 bases, J shed 8 bases, and the junction held 12 bases outside the gene matches. Germline CDR1 is SGDLS and CDR2 is YYNGEE. The CDR3 DNA sequence: TGTGCCAGCAGCTCTCGGGACAGGGTGGGATCGGAAAAACTGTTTTTT. This gives the protein CASSSRDRVGSEKLFF.